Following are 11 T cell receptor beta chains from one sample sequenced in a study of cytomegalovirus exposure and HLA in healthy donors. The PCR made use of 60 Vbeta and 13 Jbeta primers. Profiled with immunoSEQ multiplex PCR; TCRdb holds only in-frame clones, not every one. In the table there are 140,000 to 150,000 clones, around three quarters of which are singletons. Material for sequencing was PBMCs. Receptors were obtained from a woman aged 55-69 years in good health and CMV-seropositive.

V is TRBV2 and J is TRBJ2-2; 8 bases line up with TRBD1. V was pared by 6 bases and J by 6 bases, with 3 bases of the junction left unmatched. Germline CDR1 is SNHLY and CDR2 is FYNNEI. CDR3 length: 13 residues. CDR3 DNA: TGTGCCAGCAGGATACAGGGGGCCGGGGAGCTGTTTTTT. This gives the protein CASRIQGAGELFF.

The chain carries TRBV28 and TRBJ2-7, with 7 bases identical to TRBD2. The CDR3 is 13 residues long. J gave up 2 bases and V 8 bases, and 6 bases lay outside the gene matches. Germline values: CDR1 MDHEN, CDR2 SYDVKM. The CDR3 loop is CASRWGGTYEQYF. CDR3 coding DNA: TGTGCCAGCCGTTGGGGGGGAACCTACGAGCAGTACTTC.

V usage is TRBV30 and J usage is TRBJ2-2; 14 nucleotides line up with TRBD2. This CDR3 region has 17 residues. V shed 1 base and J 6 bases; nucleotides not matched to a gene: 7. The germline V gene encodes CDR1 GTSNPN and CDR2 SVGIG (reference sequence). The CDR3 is CAWSGRTSGRTSGELFF. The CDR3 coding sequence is TGTGCCTGGAGTGGAAGGACTAGCGGGAGGACATCCGGGGAGCTGTTTTTT.

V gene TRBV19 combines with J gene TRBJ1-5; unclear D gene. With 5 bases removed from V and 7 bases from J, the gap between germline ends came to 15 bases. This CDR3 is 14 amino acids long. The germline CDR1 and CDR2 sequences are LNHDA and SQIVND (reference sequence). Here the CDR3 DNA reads TGTGCCAGTAGTCCGGGGAAGAAAGGACAGCCCCAGCATTTT. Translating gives CASSPGKKGQPQHF.

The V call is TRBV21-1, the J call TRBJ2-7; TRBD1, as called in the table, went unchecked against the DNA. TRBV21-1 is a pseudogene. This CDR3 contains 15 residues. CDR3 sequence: CASSSPDRGYSEQYF. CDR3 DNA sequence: TGTGCCAGCAGCTCCCCGGACAGGGGGTATTCCGAGCAGTACTTC.

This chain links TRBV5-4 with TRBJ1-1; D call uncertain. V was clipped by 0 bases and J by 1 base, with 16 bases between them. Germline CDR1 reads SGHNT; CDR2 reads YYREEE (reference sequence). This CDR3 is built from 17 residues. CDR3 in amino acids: CASSLGRARSGNTEAFF. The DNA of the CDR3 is TGTGCCAGCAGCTTGGGTAGAGCCCGATCGGGGAACACTGAAGCTTTCTTT.

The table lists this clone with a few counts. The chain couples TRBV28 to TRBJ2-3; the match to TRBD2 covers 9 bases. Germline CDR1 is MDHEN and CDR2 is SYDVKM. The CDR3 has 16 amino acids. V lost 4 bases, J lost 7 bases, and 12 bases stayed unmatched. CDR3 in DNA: TGTGCCAGCAGTTCTAATGGCGGGAGGGGTAGGAATACGCAGTATTTT. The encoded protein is CASSSNGGRGRNTQYF.

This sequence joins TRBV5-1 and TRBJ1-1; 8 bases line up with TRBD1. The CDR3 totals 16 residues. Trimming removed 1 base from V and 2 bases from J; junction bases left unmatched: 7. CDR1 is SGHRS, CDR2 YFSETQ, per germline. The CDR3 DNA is TGCGCCAGCAGCTTGTTTCCAGGGGGCGTAAACACTGAAGCTTTCTTT. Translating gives CASSLFPGGVNTEAFF.

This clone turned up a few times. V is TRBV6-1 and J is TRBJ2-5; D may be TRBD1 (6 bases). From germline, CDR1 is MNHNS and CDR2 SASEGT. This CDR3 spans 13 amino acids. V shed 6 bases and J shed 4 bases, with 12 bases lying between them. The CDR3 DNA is TGTGCCAGCAGGGACAGATCCCGAGAGACCCAGTACTTC. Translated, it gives CASRDRSRETQYF.

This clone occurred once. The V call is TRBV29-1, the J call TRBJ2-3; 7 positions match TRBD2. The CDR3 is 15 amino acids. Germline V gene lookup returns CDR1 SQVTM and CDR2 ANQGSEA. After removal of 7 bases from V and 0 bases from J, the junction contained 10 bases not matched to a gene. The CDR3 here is CSAEGGPTSTDTQYF. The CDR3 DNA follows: TGCAGCGCTGAGGGAGGGCCTACTAGCACAGATACGCAGTATTTT.

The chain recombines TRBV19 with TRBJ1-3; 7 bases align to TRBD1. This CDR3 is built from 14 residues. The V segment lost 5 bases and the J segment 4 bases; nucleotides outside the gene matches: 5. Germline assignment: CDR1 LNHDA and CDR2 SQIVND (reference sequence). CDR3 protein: CASSERTGGNTIYF. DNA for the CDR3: TGTGCCAGTAGTGAGCGGACAGGAGGAAACACCATATATTTT.